The clone carrying this TCR beta chain was seen once. The sample is drawn from a study of blood T cell repertoires in COVID-19. In the study overall: Researchers got acute and convalescent COVID-19 samples from the United States, Italy and Spain. The analysed material was cDNA or gDNA that came from T cells, B-cell-depleted T cells, or PBMCs.

V shed 2 bases, J shed 5 bases, and the junction held 7 bases outside the gene matches. Germline assignment: CDR1 MNHEY and CDR2 SMNVEV (reference sequence). CDR3 length equals 15 residues. Methods used by the authors: Estimated nucleated cell counts came from reference gene primer amplification. Assay used: immunoSEQ multiplex PCR; TCRdb lists only in-frame clones, some missing. D and trimming were read from the DNA, whereas the V and J calls and clone size are those reported in that table. The sample lists about 220,000 clones, about 80% occurring once. Everyone who took part was roughly 18 to 100 years old, and they came from about 25 US areas.

The chain employs TRBV27 and TRBJ1-2, with 8 positions matching TRBD1. The TCR was taken from a woman between 35 and 50 years old with acute COVID-19. Sequencing used PBMCs or T cells enriched from blood (not recorded which). CDR3 amino acids: CASSLNGQGRYGYTF. The CDR3 nucleotides read TGTGCCAGCAGTTTAAACGGACAGGGTCGGTATGGCTACACCTTC.